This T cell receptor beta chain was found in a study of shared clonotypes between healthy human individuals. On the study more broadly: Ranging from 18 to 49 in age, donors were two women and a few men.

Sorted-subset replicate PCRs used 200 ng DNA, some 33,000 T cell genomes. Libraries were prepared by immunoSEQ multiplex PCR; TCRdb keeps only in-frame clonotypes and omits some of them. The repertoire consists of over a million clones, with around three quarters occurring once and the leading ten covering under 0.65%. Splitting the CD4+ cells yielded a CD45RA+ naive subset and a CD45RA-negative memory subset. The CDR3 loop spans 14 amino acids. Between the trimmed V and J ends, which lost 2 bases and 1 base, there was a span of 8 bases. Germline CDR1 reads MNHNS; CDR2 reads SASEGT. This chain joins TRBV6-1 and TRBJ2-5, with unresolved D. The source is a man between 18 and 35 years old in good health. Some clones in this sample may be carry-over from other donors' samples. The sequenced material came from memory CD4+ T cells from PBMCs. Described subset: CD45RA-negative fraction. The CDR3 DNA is TGTGCCAGCAGTGAACGCCTGCCCCAAGAGACCCAGTACTTC. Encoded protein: CASSERLPQETQYF.